This is a list of T cell receptor beta chains from one sample in a study of radiation and T cells in renal cell carcinoma. Clones were read by immunoSEQ multiplex PCR, and TCRdb kept only the in-frame ones, dropping some. This repertoire shows under 200,000 clones, around 89% found once; its top ten account for approximately 10%. The sequenced sample was blood, obtained from a patient whose treatment included radiotherapy and nephrectomy. The receptors come from a woman aged 45 to 65 with renal cell carcinoma. Both conserved end residues are part of each CDR3. A D gene is named only where the DNA matches it firmly. Not every row has a clone size; where given, it reads once, few, many or a size class.

D gene: .; clone size: .; V gene: TRBV9; J gene: TRBJ2-1; CDR3 protein: CASSVGTKGPSSYNEQFF; CDR3 DNA: TGTGCCAGCAGCGTAGGGACTAAAGGACCAAGCTCCTACAATGAGCAGTTCTTC
D gene: .; clone size: .; V gene: TRBV7-9; J gene: TRBJ1-1; CDR3 protein: CASSLMGSRNTEAFF; CDR3 DNA: TGTGCCAGCAGCTTAATGGGGTCTCGGAATACTGAAGCTTTCTTT
D gene: .; clone size: .; V gene: TRBV7-2; J gene: TRBJ2-7; CDR3 protein: CASSLQGGIYEQYF; CDR3 DNA: TGTGCCAGCAGCTTACAGGGGGGAATCTACGAGCAGTACTTC
D gene: TRBD1; clone size: .; V gene: TRBV5-1; J gene: TRBJ2-1; CDR3 protein: CASSRDRDYNEQFF; CDR3 DNA: TGCGCCAGTTCCCGGGACAGGGACTACAATGAGCAGTTCTTC
D gene: .; clone size: once; V gene: TRBV7-2; J gene: TRBJ1-3; CDR3 protein: CASSSVGGTSGNTIYF; CDR3 DNA: TGTGCCAGCAGCTCAGTAGGGGGGACGAGTGGAAACACCATATATTTT
D gene: .; clone size: once; V gene: TRBV2; J gene: TRBJ2-5; CDR3 protein: CASSESRGHQETQYF; CDR3 DNA: TGTGCCAGCAGTGAATCGAGGGGCCACCAAGAGACCCAGTACTTC
D gene: .; clone size: .; V gene: TRBV10-3; J gene: TRBJ1-2; CDR3 protein: CAISELGGPQGYTF; CDR3 DNA: TGTGCCATCAGTGAGTTGGGGGGACCCCAGGGCTACACCTTC
D gene: .; clone size: .; V gene: TRBV4-3; J gene: TRBJ2-1; CDR3 protein: CASSRLREGEQFF; CDR3 DNA: TGCGCCAGCAGCCGCCTACGAGAAGGAGAGCAGTTCTTC
D gene: .; clone size: .; V gene: TRBV7-2; J gene: TRBJ1-2; CDR3 protein: CASSSSGGGGYGYTF; CDR3 DNA: TGTGCCAGCAGCTCATCTGGCGGGGGGGGCTATGGCTACACCTTC
D gene: .; clone size: .; V gene: TRBV6-5; J gene: TRBJ2-1; CDR3 protein: CASSIRVWDEQFF; CDR3 DNA: TGTGCCAGCAGTATAAGGGTATGGGATGAGCAGTTCTTC
D gene: TRBD1; clone size: .; V gene: TRBV29-1; J gene: TRBJ1-4; CDR3 protein: CSASGQPGEKLFF; CDR3 DNA: TGCAGCGCTTCGGGACAGCCGGGTGAAAAACTGTTTTTT
D gene: .; clone size: .; V gene: TRBV7-8; J gene: TRBJ1-6; CDR3 protein: CASSLVMHSPLHF; CDR3 DNA: TGTGCCAGCAGCTTAGTCATGCATTCACCCCTCCACTTT
D gene: TRBD1; clone size: once; V gene: TRBV10-1; J gene: TRBJ2-7; CDR3 protein: CASRVLTGYAYEQYF; CDR3 DNA: TGCGCCAGCAGAGTCTTGACAGGGTATGCCTACGAGCAGTACTTC
D gene: TRBD2; clone size: once; V gene: TRBV9; J gene: TRBJ2-1; CDR3 protein: CASSVEPGLAARYNEQFF; CDR3 DNA: TGTGCCAGCAGCGTGGAACCGGGACTAGCGGCTAGATACAATGAGCAGTTCTTC
D gene: .; clone size: .; V gene: TRBV7-9; J gene: TRBJ1-5; CDR3 protein: CASSLATRDQPQHF; CDR3 DNA: TGTGCCAGCAGCTTAGCCACACGCGATCAGCCCCAGCATTTT
D gene: .; clone size: .; V gene: TRBV7-9; J gene: TRBJ1-6; CDR3 protein: CASSLGQRNNSPLHF; CDR3 DNA: TGTGCCAGCAGCTTAGGACAAAGAAATAATTCACCCCTCCACTTT
D gene: TRBD2; clone size: once; V gene: TRBV4-2; J gene: TRBJ2-7; CDR3 protein: CASSQVLAGAYEQYF; CDR3 DNA: TGTGCCAGCAGCCAAGTCCTAGCGGGGGCGTACGAGCAGTACTTC
D gene: .; clone size: .; V gene: TRBV5-4; J gene: TRBJ2-2; CDR3 protein: CASSLLGGGNTGELFF; CDR3 DNA: TGTGCCAGCAGCTTGCTCGGGGGTGGGAACACCGGGGAGCTGTTTTTT
D gene: TRBD1; clone size: once; V gene: TRBV2; J gene: TRBJ2-7; CDR3 protein: CASSDIGTVYEQYF; CDR3 DNA: TGTGCCAGCAGTGATATCGGGACAGTTTACGAGCAGTACTTC
D gene: TRBD2; clone size: .; V gene: TRBV7-8; J gene: TRBJ2-5; CDR3 protein: CASSLGSSGGSKETQYF; CDR3 DNA: TGTGCCAGCAGCTTAGGTTCTAGCGGGGGGTCGAAAGAGACCCAGTACTTC
D gene: .; clone size: once; V gene: TRBV7-6; J gene: TRBJ2-5; CDR3 protein: CASSRDGKETQYF; CDR3 DNA: TGTGCCAGCAGCCGCGACGGGAAAGAGACCCAGTACTTC
D gene: .; clone size: .; V gene: TRBV2; J gene: TRBJ2-3; CDR3 protein: CASRFNTDTQYF; CDR3 DNA: TGTGCCAGCAGGTTTAACACAGATACGCAGTATTTT